The subject of this entry is one T cell receptor beta chain. Its antigen specificity is not known. No per-base quality is available; no much larger clone lies one base away. The method was 5' RACE. The data were produced on an Illumina HiSeq 2500. A second about 7 to 12 cycle PCR used a sample-barcoded 5' primer and a J-beta primer mix. A template-switch 5' adaptor carrying 12 random nucleotides introduced a unique molecular identifier onto each TCR beta cDNA molecule. Each sample yielded at least 3 million CDR3-containing paired-end reads. First-strand cDNA was synthesized from all RNA with the Mint cDNA synthesis kit, primed by a TRBC-specific oligonucleotide. All cDNA was treated with uracil-DNA glycosylase and then went through a first 18-cycle PCR with the universal primers M1SS and BC2_uni_R. In the original analysis: Each sample was normalized by randomly selecting 1 million high-quality reads, each carrying a distinct molecular identifier. Reads with shared molecular identifiers were discarded instead of being binned into consensus sequences. MiTCR, with a Q25 quality threshold and the strictest error-elimination algorithm, was used for CDR3 identification, clonotype clustering and error correction. A nonparametric unseen species model using Euler transformation provided a lower-bound estimate of total TCR beta diversity. TCRdb itself trimmed the public reads at Q25 with fastp, ran MiXCR and retained productive beta chains. Each CDR3 protein gets just one entry, which takes the most common genes and DNA from the rows behind it. The V and J calls and clone size are TCRdb's, not the authors'. Here the sample has 700,000 to 1,000,000 distinct CDR3 sequences; 40% to 50% occur a single time. The leading ten clones occupy about a fifth of the sample.

The roughly 39 donors, aged about 6 to 95 years, were systemically healthy Caucasian individuals from Russia. Each donor gave approximately 9.3 milliliters of peripheral blood, collected into EDTA-treated Vacutainer tubes. Ficoll-Paque density-gradient centrifugation was used to isolate PBMCs, with at least 6 million obtained per sample. Total RNA was extracted from PBMCs with Trizol reagent, with at least 6 micrograms obtained per sample. For every donor, an aliquot of PBMCs went through flow cytometry to measure the percentages of naive CD45RAhigh/CD27high T cells. This sample was included in a study of blood T cells in healthy people across ages (dated by TCRdb to between 2014 and 2016). For the study in its entirety: In model experiments, template switching captured roughly one uniquely barcoded TCR beta cDNA molecule for every two T cells. To track age-related changes in TCR beta repertoire diversity, the study relied on deep sequencing normalized with unique cDNA molecular identifiers. Donors were grouped into four age groups: young (average approximately 15 years), middle-aged (39), aged (62) and long-lived (around 80). To avoid experimental bias, donors of different ages were spread randomly across the sequencing lanes. Two additional independent replicas of 1 million unique cDNA reads from the same blood draw were analyzed for two donors (one aged 18 to 29 and one aged 80 or older).

Beyond this particular receptor, the publication reports: There was a strong correlation between observed TCR beta diversity and the percentage of naive T cells measured by flow cytometry. Observed TCR beta diversity per million T cells fell roughly linearly with age, and a significant reduction was already apparent by age around 40. Estimates of total diversity based on one million sequenced T cells were regarded as lower bounds and as underestimates. Since profiling was done on bulk unsorted PBMCs, naive and antigen-experienced compartments could not be conclusively compared. Because donor CMV infection status was unknown, age-related changes in expanded clonotypes were potentially confounded. Compared with the aged group, the long-lived group had more naive CD4+ T cells, fewer expanded clones and increased TCR diversity, a pattern suggesting age selection.

The source of this sequence is a man between 60 and 75 years old in good health. The sample consisted of blood.

The CDR3: CASSLVVGNNVLTF. The nucleotide sequence reads as follows: TGTGCCAGCAGCTTAGTGGTAGGAAACAACGTCCTGACTTTC. This receptor chain uses TRBV7-2 and TRBJ2-6, with no reliable assignment of the D segment. Including cysteine and phenylalanine, the CDR3 has 14 amino acids. Only the CDR3 region is kept as DNA, spanning 42 bases read in frame from base 1. CDR1 and CDR2 (SGHTA, FQGNSA) derive from the germline V gene. V gives up 1 base and J gives up 9 bases, and the segment between their germline ends measures 10 bases.